Shown below are 23 T cell receptor beta chains from a single sample sequenced in a study of T cells in Graves' hyperthyroidism and ophthalmopathy. Regions amplified from RNA transcripts were the TCR beta CDR3 regions. In the first-round RT-PCR of the TCR CDR3, the HTBI primer set was used. TCRdb independently ran MiXCR on the multiplex PCR reads; one entry per CDR3 protein. Altogether hundreds of thousands of distinct CDR3 sequences are present, roughly 40% being singletons, with the ten largest covering around 10%. The sample consisted of blood. These receptors came from a man between 18 and 29 years old with Graves' hyperthyroidism.

The table lists this clonotype with many counts. This chain connects TRBV2 to TRBJ1-4; D unresolved. The V gene lost 7 bases and the J gene lost 0 bases, with 12 bases spanning the gap. The CDR3 runs 15 residues. CDR1 SNHLY and CDR2 FYNNEI come from the germline V gene. CDR3 region: CASTSPYTTNEKLFF. In DNA form, the CDR3 reads TGTGCCAGCACTTCTCCTTATACAACTAATGAAAAACTGTTTTTT.

The chain couples TRBV29-1 to TRBJ2-2; D may be TRBD1 or TRBD2 (5 bases each). V was pared by 1 base and J by 8 bases, with 5 bases between. CDR3 size: 11 residues. Germline lookup yields CDR1 SQVTM and CDR2 ANQGSEA. The CDR3 DNA follows: TGCAGCGTTGAAGGGGGGGGGGAGCTGTTTTTT. It translates to CSVEGGGELFF.

The rearrangement uses TRBV5-1 and TRBJ1-1; unclear D gene. CDR1 SGHRS and CDR2 YFSETQ come from the germline V gene. The CDR3 runs to 13 residues. Trimming left V 6 bases short and J 3 bases short, with 12 bases between. The CDR3 is CASTTGVHTEAFF. CDR3 DNA sequence: TGCGCCAGCACCACCGGCGTCCACACTGAAGCTTTCTTT.

For this clonotype: Germline is not matched at one junction end, which may reflect a read error. The chain recombines TRBV9 with TRBJ2-5, with 10 bases lining up with TRBD2. Per germline, CDR1 SGDLS and CDR2 YYNGEE. The CDR3 length is 15 residues. The CDR3 protein is CASLPLAGAQETQYF. In DNA form, the CDR3 reads TGCGCCAGCTTACCCCTAGCGGGGGCCCAAGAGACCCAGTACTTC.

The chain employs TRBV2 and TRBJ2-2; 8 bases align to TRBD2. J lost 5 bases, V lost 8 bases, and 7 bases had no gene match. In germline, CDR1 is SNHLY, CDR2 FYNNEI. This CDR3 is built from 14 residues. The CDR3 loop reads CASEREMETGELFF. CDR3 nucleotide sequence: TGTGCCAGCGAGCGGGAGATGGAAACCGGGGAGCTGTTTTTT.

J is TRBJ2-7 and V is TRBV10-3, with 9 bases lining up with TRBD1. The germline V gene encodes CDR1 ENHRY and CDR2 SYGVKD. V was pared by 9 bases and J by 5 bases, with 8 bases of the junction left unmatched. This CDR3 is 13 amino acids long. CDR3 coding DNA: TGTGCCATAGGGACAGGGCTACCTGACGAGCAGTACTTC. The encoded protein is CAIGTGLPDEQYF.

The genes are TRBV20-1 and TRBJ2-7, with 7 nucleotides matching TRBD1. This CDR3 is 13 amino acids long. Germline CDR1 and CDR2: DFQATT and SNEGSKA (reference sequence). V trimming: 7 bases; J trimming: 2 bases; junction bases outside the gene matches: 8. The CDR3 sequence is CSVPRGKAYEQYF. CDR3 bases: TGCAGTGTTCCCAGGGGGAAAGCCTACGAGCAGTACTTC.

This sequence joins TRBV7-9 and TRBJ2-5; possible D gene TRBD1, 5 bases. V was cut by 1 base and J by 0 bases, with 12 bases left in between. Per the germline V gene, CDR1 is SEHNR and CDR2 is FQNEAQ (reference sequence). CDR3 length: 16 residues. DNA of the CDR3: TGTGCCAGCAGCTTAGGGGGCCTGACGTACCAAGAGACCCAGTACTTC. Translating it yields CASSLGGLTYQETQYF.

This chain uses TRBV6-1 with TRBJ1-1; possibly TRBD1 for D (5 bases). The CDR3 sequence is 13 residues long. CDR1 and CDR2 from the germline V gene are MNHNS and SASEGT. Trimming took off 8 bases at V and 5 bases at J, with 15 bases between the two ends. This chain's CDR3 is CASAPGGYTEAFF. CDR3 DNA: TGTGCCAGCGCCCCCGGGGGGTATACTGAAGCTTTCTTT.

This chain links TRBV7-2 with TRBJ2-6; no clear D. Germline V lookup: CDR1 SGHTA, CDR2 FQGNSA. V lost 4 bases and J 4 bases, leaving 17 bases between the germline ends. The CDR3 is 17 amino acids. The CDR3 is CASSWIGHFTGANVLTF. DNA for the CDR3: TGTGCCAGCAGCTGGATAGGGCATTTTACCGGGGCCAACGTCCTGACTTTC.

This clonotype was picked up a small number of times. The chain combines TRBV29-1 with TRBJ2-5; tentative D call: TRBD1 (5 bases). The CDR3 loop spans 13 amino acids. The V end lost 8 bases, the J end lost 5 bases, and 18 bases lay between the germline ends. Looked up from germline, CDR1 is SQVTM and CDR2 is ANQGSEA. CDR3 loop: CSSDTGSGETQYF. The CDR3 DNA sequence: TGCAGCAGTGACACAGGTTCCGGTGAGACCCAGTACTTC.

The chain combines TRBV5-1 with TRBJ2-5; D unresolved. V was clipped by 7 bases and J by 1 base, with 14 bases between them. Germline CDR1 SGHRS, CDR2 YFSETQ. This CDR3 comprises 14 residues. CDR3 amino acids: CASANLGSQETQYF. For the CDR3, the DNA is TGCGCCAGCGCTAATCTAGGCTCCCAAGAGACCCAGTACTTC.

This clonotype appeared once. This chain links TRBV12-3 or TRBV12-4 with TRBJ2-7; a weak D match, TRBD1 (5 bases). The V end lost 3 bases, the J end lost 3 bases, and 12 bases lay between the germline ends. The length of the CDR3 is 14 residues. CDR3 sequence (DNA): TGTGCCAGCAGTTTGACAGCCTACGACTACGAGCAGTACTTC. As protein: CASSLTAYDYEQYF.

J is TRBJ1-2 and V is TRBV10-3, with D maybe TRBD1 (5 bases). Germline V gives CDR1 ENHRY, CDR2 SYGVKD. The germline V and J ends were trimmed by 4 bases and 4 bases, with 7 bases remaining between them. The CDR3 sequence is 12 residues long. DNA for the CDR3: TGTGCCATCAGTGGGCAGGGCTATGGCTACACCTTC. This encodes CAISGQGYGYTF.

This clonotype was seen more than once but under ten times. The rearrangement joins TRBV20-1 to TRBJ2-5, with a possible D match to TRBD2 (5 bases). Germline CDR1 reads DFQATT; CDR2 reads SNEGSKA (reference sequence). The length of the CDR3 is 12 residues. V was shortened by 5 bases and J by 3 bases, with 10 bases between the two germline ends. The CDR3: CSARQLEETQYF. CDR3 coding DNA: TGCAGTGCTCGTCAACTAGAAGAGACCCAGTACTTC.

Ten or more counts support this clonotype. V and J are TRBV15 and TRBJ2-7; D is unresolved. V was clipped by 5 bases and J by 3 bases, with 17 bases between them. The CDR3 contains 15 residues. Germline-derived CDR1 and CDR2 are LNHNV and YYDKDF (reference sequence). This CDR3 is CATSRDGANYYEQYF. In nucleotides, the CDR3 is TGTGCCACCAGCCGTGACGGAGCGAACTACTACGAGCAGTACTTC.

The chain combines TRBV12-3 or TRBV12-4 with TRBJ2-5; D is unclear. The CDR3 contains 13 residues. The V end was cut by 3 bases, the J end by 2 bases, with 7 bases between. Here the CDR3 reads CASSFTIQETQYF. The CDR3 DNA sequence: TGTGCCAGCAGTTTCACTATTCAAGAGACCCAGTACTTC.

The chain has TRBV27 and TRBJ1-1; TRBD1 might be the D (6 bases). The CDR3 runs to 13 residues. V was cut by 6 bases and J by 9 bases, with 17 bases left in between. Germline V CDR1 and CDR2: MNHEY, SMNVEV (reference sequence). CDR3 in DNA: TGTGCCAGCAGCCCATACAGGGAATATCAAGCTTTCTTT. It specifies CASSPYREYQAFF.

This clonotype was observed at least ten times. The genes are TRBV7-8 and TRBJ2-7; D is unclear. The germline CDR1 and CDR2 sequences are SGHVS and FQNEAQ. The CDR3 loop spans 11 amino acids. Trimming left V 5 bases short and J 5 bases short, with 7 bases between. The CDR3 nucleotides read TGTGCCAGCAGCGCAGGACACGAGCAGTACTTC. It specifies CASSAGHEQYF.

This clonotype was seen repeatedly, ten times or more. The chain joins TRBV29-1 to TRBJ2-5; TRBD1 might be the D (5 bases). This CDR3 spans 13 amino acids. V was clipped by 2 bases and J by 2 bases, with 9 bases between them. The germline CDR1 and CDR2 sequences are SQVTM and ANQGSEA. The CDR3 DNA reads as TGCAGCGTTGAAACAGACAGACAAGAGACCCAGTACTTC. This sequence encodes CSVETDRQETQYF.

As for this clonotype: A read error may account for a junction end that differs from germline. This chain uses TRBV10-3 with TRBJ2-6, with D possibly being TRBD1 (5 bases). Germline V lookup: CDR1 ENHRY, CDR2 SYGVKD. The CDR3 is 18 residues long. DNA of the CDR3: TGTGCCAGCAGTTACGGAGACAGTGGGTCCTCTGGGGCCAACGTCCTGACTTTC. Translation gives CASSYGDSGSSGANVLTF.

The chain carries TRBV7-6 and TRBJ2-7; the match to TRBD1 covers 7 bases. CDR3 length: 15 residues. CDR1 is SGHVS, CDR2 FNYEAQ, per germline. The V segment lost 5 bases and the J segment 7 bases; nucleotides outside the gene matches: 14. CDR3 amino acids: CASSLGTGPQGEQYF. The CDR3, as DNA: TGTGCCAGCAGCCTAGGGACCGGGCCACAGGGGGAGCAGTACTTC.

This clonotype was found many times. The chain combines TRBV2 with TRBJ1-1; unclear D gene. The CDR3 runs to 14 residues. Per the germline V gene, CDR1 is SNHLY and CDR2 is FYNNEI. Trimming shortened V by 7 bases and J by 0 bases, and 12 bases separated the two germline ends. CDR3 sequence: CASMAAIMNTEAFF. Written as DNA, the CDR3 is TGTGCCAGCATGGCAGCAATTATGAACACTGAAGCTTTCTTT.